One sample yielded the 27 T cell receptor beta chains listed below, sequenced in a study of cytomegalovirus exposure and HLA in healthy donors. This PCR relied on a set of 60 Vbeta primers and 13 Jbeta primers. Clones were sequenced by immunoSEQ multiplex PCR, and TCRdb holds only the in-frame ones, with some missing. The table for this sample gives approximately 140,000 clones. The sequenced sample consisted of PBMCs. The receptors shown here come from a woman between 40 and 55 years old in good health and CMV-seronegative.

V usage is TRBV13 and J usage is TRBJ2-5; 7 bases are shared with TRBD2. The CDR3 totals 14 residues. Germline CDR1 PRHDT, CDR2 FYEKMQ (reference sequence). Unmatched junction bases numbered 6, after V lost 3 bases and J lost 5 bases. The CDR3 DNA sequence: TGTGCCAGCAGCTTGCGACTAGCTCCGGAGACCCAGTACTTC. This codes for CASSLRLAPETQYF.

The chain recombines TRBV5-1 with TRBJ2-3; 7 nucleotides align to TRBD1. V lost 4 bases, J lost 2 bases, and 13 bases stayed unmatched. This CDR3 has 17 amino acids. Germline lookup yields CDR1 SGHRS and CDR2 YFSETQ. CDR3 nucleotide sequence: TGCGCCAGCAGCCTGATAACCGGGACAGACCTCACAGATACGCAGTATTTT. As protein: CASSLITGTDLTDTQYF.

The rearrangement joins TRBV6-1 to TRBJ1-1; 7 bases are a match to TRBD1. Germline assignment: CDR1 MNHNS and CDR2 SASEGT. The V and J ends lost 6 bases and 5 bases, in that order; junction bases with no gene match: 9. There are 14 residues in the CDR3. The CDR3 loop is CASRATGIGTEAFF. The CDR3 coding sequence is TGTGCCAGCAGGGCGACAGGGATTGGGACTGAAGCTTTCTTT.

A note on this clone: The sample holds other DNA sequences that translate to the same CDR3. This sequence joins TRBV10-3 and TRBJ2-3; 9 nucleotides align to TRBD2. Germline trimming cut 3 bases from V and 1 base from J; bases unmatched to any gene: 5. The CDR3 totals 16 residues. Germline values: CDR1 ENHRY, CDR2 SYGVKD. Written as DNA, the CDR3 is TGTGCCATCAGTGACGGCGGGGGGGCAGGCACAGATACGCAGTATTTT. It yields the protein CAISDGGGAGTDTQYF.

The J gene is TRBJ2-6, the V gene TRBV6-4; 7 nucleotides align to TRBD1. Germline V gives CDR1 MRHNA, CDR2 SNTAGT. The CDR3 is 16 residues long. Germline trimming cut 5 bases from V and 2 bases from J; bases unmatched to any gene: 6. CDR3 bases: TGTGCCAGCAGTTCTCAGGGACAGACTGGGGCCAACGTCCTGACTTTC. Translated: CASSSQGQTGANVLTF.

Note on this clone: The junction departs from the called germline gene at one end, perhaps through a read error. V usage is TRBV5-6 and J usage is TRBJ1-4; no clear D gene. CDR1 and CDR2 from the germline V gene are SGHDT and YYEEEE. This CDR3 is built from 14 residues. The CDR3 region is CASSLGATTEKLFF. CDR3 in DNA: TGTGCCAGCAGCTTGGGAGCCACTACTGAAAAACTGTTTTTT.

The chain employs TRBV28 and TRBJ1-5, with 11 bases identical to TRBD1. This CDR3 is 16 amino acids long. Trimming took 4 bases from V and 3 from J; bases not matched to a gene: 5. CDR1 and CDR2 from the germline V gene are MDHEN and SYDVKM. The CDR3 bases are TGTGCCAGCAGTTCCGGGACAGGGGGGATCAATCAGCCCCAGCATTTT. Protein product: CASSSGTGGINQPQHF.

The chain combines TRBV7-2 with TRBJ1-2, with D hard to call. The CDR3 runs to 15 residues. CDR1 and CDR2 from the germline V gene are SGHTA and FQGNSA. Trimming stripped 4 bases from V and 5 bases from J, with 17 bases between. The DNA for the CDR3 is TGTGCCAGCAGCTCCATGACTTACGGGGTGTATGGCTACACCTTC. This translates into CASSSMTYGVYGYTF.

V and J are TRBV18 and TRBJ2-2; 7 bases are shared with TRBD2. The V and J ends lost 0 bases and 5 bases, in that order; junction bases with no gene match: 6. Germline loops: CDR1 KGHSH, CDR2 LQKENI. The CDR3 spans 16 residues. This CDR3 reads CASSPPSREGTGELFF. The CDR3 DNA is TGTGCCAGCTCACCACCATCCAGGGAGGGTACCGGGGAGCTGTTTTTT.

The rearrangement joins TRBV2 to TRBJ2-4, with TRBD1 matching 9 bases. The junction had 4 bases not matched to a gene; V was cut back by 6 bases and J by 1 base. The length of the CDR3 is 15 residues. Looked up from germline, CDR1 is SNHLY and CDR2 is FYNNEI. The CDR3 DNA reads TGTGCCAGCAGCCCCGACAGGGGGGCCAAAAACATTCAGTACTTC. Its protein is CASSPDRGAKNIQYF.

J is TRBJ1-2 and V is TRBV6-5; TRBD1 matches 10 bases. Germline CDR1 and CDR2: MNHEY and SVGAGI. V lost 5 bases and J lost 7; bases outside the gene matches: 7. The CDR3 contains 14 residues. Written as DNA, the CDR3 is TGTGCCAGCAGTGACCGACAGGGGGCGTTTGGCTACACCTTC. It specifies CASSDRQGAFGYTF.

To note about this clone: Other DNA sequences within the sample encode an identical CDR3. The V gene is TRBV10-3, the J gene TRBJ1-1; D not certain. Germline values: CDR1 ENHRY, CDR2 SYGVKD. Trimming removed 4 bases at V and 0 bases at J, with 9 bases between. The CDR3 is 14 residues long. As DNA, the CDR3 is TGTGCCATCAGTGCAGTAGCGATGAACACTGAAGCTTTCTTT. It encodes CAISAVAMNTEAFF.

The V and J genes are TRBV7-9 and TRBJ2-1; D perhaps matches TRBD1 (6 bases). V dropped 4 bases and J dropped 3 bases, with 13 bases sitting between them. The CDR3 is 15 amino acids. The germline V gene encodes CDR1 SEHNR and CDR2 FQNEAQ (reference sequence). CDR3 nucleotide sequence: TGTGCCAGCAGCTCTCCGAGGGGGAACTACAATGAGCAGTTCTTC. Translating gives CASSSPRGNYNEQFF.

The gene calls are TRBV9 and TRBJ1-2; 8 nucleotides line up with TRBD1. Germline V gene data show CDR1 as SGDLS and CDR2 as YYNGEE. V gave up 4 bases and J gave up 0 bases; unmatched junction bases: 8. CDR3 size: 16 residues. The DNA for the CDR3 is TGTGCCAGCAGCTATTACCGGGACAGGACTAACTATGGCTACACCTTC. Translated: CASSYYRDRTNYGYTF.

The chain combines TRBV2 with TRBJ2-2; D remains unclear. V was trimmed by 0 bases and J by 5 bases, leaving 7 bases between them. This CDR3 contains 14 residues. In germline, CDR1 is SNHLY, CDR2 FYNNEI. The CDR3 region is CASSEASNTGELFF. The CDR3 DNA is TGTGCCAGCAGTGAAGCTAGTAATACCGGGGAGCTGTTTTTT.

The chain is built from TRBV10-3 and TRBJ1-5; TRBD1 might be the D (6 bases). This CDR3 is 14 amino acids long. The germline V and J ends were trimmed by 2 bases and 5 bases, with 10 bases remaining between them. Per germline, CDR1 ENHRY and CDR2 SYGVKD. The CDR3 loop reads CAISEGGPDQPQHF. In DNA, the CDR3 is TGTGCCATCAGTGAGGGGGGCCCAGATCAGCCCCAGCATTTT.

The chain links TRBV10-3 to TRBJ2-1, with 7 bases fitting TRBD2. Germline CDR1 ENHRY, CDR2 SYGVKD. The J segment lost 12 bases and the V segment lost 2 bases, leaving 7 bases of the junction unmatched. The CDR3 extends over 13 amino acids. The CDR3 DNA follows: TGTGCCATCAGTGAGAGTGAGCGGGGAAGGCAGTTCTTC. Translating gives CAISESERGRQFF.

This chain uses TRBV27 with TRBJ2-2; 7 positions match TRBD1. Germline CDR1 is MNHEY and CDR2 is SMNVEV (reference sequence). V dropped 2 bases and J dropped 3; count of bases not matched to a gene: 3. The CDR3 consists of 15 residues. CDR3 nucleotide sequence: TGTGCCAGCAGTTTAAGGGGGCAGGACACCGGGGAGCTGTTTTTT. It is translated as CASSLRGQDTGELFF.

The chain uses TRBV10-2 and TRBJ1-3; TRBD1 is a possible D gene (6 bases). The CDR3 spans 15 residues. Germline values: CDR1 WSHSY, CDR2 SAAADI. V lost 3 bases to trimming and J lost 7 bases, with 16 bases between them. Here the CDR3 reads CASSDNRVSRNTIYF. CDR3 DNA: TGCGCCAGCAGTGATAACAGGGTGTCAAGGAACACCATATATTTT.

J is TRBJ2-4 and V is TRBV28, with 7 bases aligning to TRBD1. V gave up 3 bases and J gave up 7 bases; unmatched junction bases: 3. CDR1 is MDHEN and CDR2 is SYDVKM in the germline V gene. This CDR3 is built from 13 residues. The CDR3 spells CASSLAGGNIQYF. The CDR3 nucleotides are TGTGCCAGCAGTTTGGCAGGGGGTAACATTCAGTACTTC.

This chain connects TRBV5-6 to TRBJ2-4; 7 bases are a match to TRBD1. From germline, CDR1 is SGHDT and CDR2 YYEEEE. Unmatched junction bases numbered 4, after V lost 1 base and J lost 9 bases. CDR3 length: 13 residues. The CDR3 is CASSLFNRGIQYF. CDR3 bases: TGTGCCAGCAGCTTGTTCAACAGGGGCATTCAGTACTTC.

The rearrangement links TRBV19 to TRBJ2-5, with 8 bases identical to TRBD2. CDR1 and CDR2 (germline): LNHDA, SQIVND (reference sequence). The V gene end was trimmed by 6 bases and the J gene end by 5 bases; junction bases not matched to a gene: 11. The CDR3 has 15 amino acids. CDR3 sequence: CASSGRTSREETQYF. CDR3 DNA: TGTGCCAGTAGCGGTCGGACTAGCCGGGAGGAGACCCAGTACTTC.

CDR3 amino acids: CASSSSGGAYEQFF. The CDR3 DNA reads TGCGCCAGCAGCTCTAGCGGGGGGGCGTATGAGCAGTTCTTC. This chain joins TRBV5-1 and TRBJ2-1, with TRBD2 identical over 12 bases. Trimming at V came to 3 bases and at J to 8 bases, leaving 3 bases not matched to a gene. Germline V gene data show CDR1 as SGHRS and CDR2 as YFSETQ. CDR3 length: 14 amino acids.

This chain links TRBV27 with TRBJ1-4; tentatively, D is TRBD1 (6 bases). V dropped 7 bases and J dropped 2 bases, with 23 bases sitting between them. This CDR3 contains 18 residues. Germline V gene sequence: CDR1 MNHEY, CDR2 SMNVEV (reference sequence). The CDR3 DNA is TGTGCCAGCACCAGGCGGGGGGCGCGGTTTCCGACTAATGAAAAACTGTTTTTT. It encodes CASTRRGARFPTNEKLFF.

This chain links TRBV13 with TRBJ2-4, with a possible D match to TRBD2 (5 bases). Germline assignment: CDR1 PRHDT and CDR2 FYEKMQ (reference sequence). This CDR3 is built from 15 residues. V was pared by 4 bases and J by 6 bases, with 16 bases between. CDR3 nucleotides: TGTGCCAGCAGCTATAGCGCCCTGGGGAGAAACATTCAGTACTTC. Amino acid sequence: CASSYSALGRNIQYF.

The chain is built from TRBV6-5 and TRBJ1-6; no clear D gene. Per the germline V gene, CDR1 is MNHEY and CDR2 is SVGAGI. This CDR3 comprises 15 residues. Trimming took off 0 bases at V and 5 bases at J, with 8 bases between the two ends. CDR3 in DNA: TGTGCCAGCAGTTACTCGAAACAGAATAATTCACCCCTCCACTTT. Translated, it gives CASSYSKQNNSPLHF.

The chain joins TRBV10-3 to TRBJ2-3, with no clear D. Germline values: CDR1 ENHRY, CDR2 SYGVKD. V dropped 10 bases and J dropped 5 bases, with 16 bases sitting between them. This CDR3 spans 13 amino acids. The CDR3 DNA is TGTGCCACCCAGGATCGTCAAAAAGATACGCAGTATTTT. Translating gives CATQDRQKDTQYF.